Below are 32 T cell receptor beta chains sequenced from a single sample in a study of PD-L1 blockade in urothelial cancer. Sequenced by immunoSEQ multiplex PCR; TCRdb stores in-frame clones only, minus some. In the table there are about 100,000 clones, roughly nine tenths of which are singletons. The sequencing here drew on PBMCs, taken around atezolizumab (anti-PD-L1) treatment. Source of these receptors: a woman of 80 years or more with urothelial cancer.

The V and J genes are TRBV28 and TRBJ1-4; the match to TRBD1 covers 10 bases. This CDR3 contains 16 residues. Germline V CDR1 and CDR2: MDHEN, SYDVKM. J gave up 3 bases and V 3 bases, and 4 bases lay outside the gene matches. The CDR3 bases are TGTGCCAGCAGTTTCCGACAGGGGGCGCCTAATGAAAAACTGTTTTTT. Protein sequence: CASSFRQGAPNEKLFF. Full variable domain (outside the CDR3, taken from reference TRBV28 and TRBJ1-4): DVKVTQSSRYLVKRTGEKVFLECVQDMDHENMFWYRQDPGLGLRLIYFSYDVKMKEKGDIPEGYSVSREKKERFSLILESASTNQTSMYLCASSFRQGAPNEKLFFGSGTQLSVL.

The chain links TRBV28 to TRBJ1-5, with 12 nucleotides matching TRBD1. J lost 5 bases, V lost 6 bases, and 8 bases had no gene match. The CDR3 length is 16 residues. Looked up from germline, CDR1 is MDHEN and CDR2 is SYDVKM. CDR3 sequence reads: CASRALGQGADQPQHF. CDR3 sequence (DNA): TGTGCCAGCAGAGCGCTGGGACAGGGGGCCGATCAGCCCCAGCATTTT.

This chain joins TRBV5-4 and TRBJ2-3, with unresolved D. From germline, CDR1 is SGHNT and CDR2 YYREEE (reference sequence). The ends were cut back, 4 bases at V and 0 bases at J, with 3 bases in the middle. This CDR3 region has 12 residues. The CDR3 spells CASSRSTDTQYF. For the CDR3, the DNA is TGTGCCAGCAGCCGTAGCACAGATACGCAGTATTTT. The variable domain in full, completed from reference TRBV5-4 and TRBJ2-3, reads ETGVTQSPTHLIKTRGQQVTLRCSSQSGHNTVSWYQQALGQGPQFIFQYYREEENGRGNFPPRFSGLQFPNYSSELNVNALELDDSALYLCASSRSTDTQYFGPGTRLTVL.

The chain carries TRBV27 and TRBJ2-3, with 7 bases that match TRBD2. The CDR3 covers 14 residues. The V and J ends lost 2 bases and 1 base, in that order; junction bases with no gene match: 0. Germline values: CDR1 MNHEY, CDR2 SMNVEV (reference sequence). The CDR3 region is CASSLLAGTDTQYF. The DNA of the CDR3 is TGTGCCAGCAGTTTACTAGCGGGCACAGATACGCAGTATTTT.

The chain uses TRBV2 and TRBJ2-1; perhaps TRBD2 as D (6 bases). Trimming cost V 2 bases and J 1 base, with 12 bases left between them. The length of the CDR3 is 16 residues. Germline V gene lookup returns CDR1 SNHLY and CDR2 FYNNEI. Here the CDR3 reads CASSEPTGLSYNEQFF. The DNA for the CDR3 is TGTGCCAGCAGTGAACCCACGGGACTGTCCTACAATGAGCAGTTCTTC.

The table lists this clone with a few counts. The rearrangement links TRBV7-9 to TRBJ1-4; D gene unclear. V was trimmed by 4 bases and J by 0 bases, leaving 9 bases between them. The CDR3 contains 15 residues. CDR1 and CDR2 (germline): SEHNR, FQNEAQ (reference sequence). The CDR3 DNA follows: TGTGCCAGCAGCTCGCTCCGGGCAACTAATGAAAAACTGTTTTTT. Amino acids: CASSSLRATNEKLFF.

The chain is built from TRBV2 and TRBJ2-1; 16 nucleotides match TRBD2. Germline CDR1 and CDR2: SNHLY and FYNNEI. CDR3 size: 15 residues. Trimming cost V 5 bases and J 10 bases; bases outside gene matches: 5. The CDR3 DNA sequence: TGTGCCAGCAGTCCACCGGGACTAGCGGGGGGGGAGCAGTTCTTC. Its translation: CASSPPGLAGGEQFF.

The chain is built from TRBV28 and TRBJ2-7, with 12 bases aligning to TRBD1. V was pared by 6 bases and J by 5 bases, with 8 bases of the junction left unmatched. Germline V CDR1 and CDR2: MDHEN, SYDVKM. This CDR3 spans 15 amino acids. The CDR3 DNA sequence: TGTGCCAGCAGACATCCGGGACAGGGGGCCCACGAGCAGTACTTC. Protein product: CASRHPGQGAHEQYF.

The chain recombines TRBV6-6 with TRBJ2-5; possibly TRBD1 for D (6 bases). Germline-derived CDR1 and CDR2 are MNHNY and SVGAGI (reference sequence). The ends were cut back, 2 bases at V and 2 bases at J, with 15 bases in the middle. The CDR3 runs to 16 residues. DNA for the CDR3: TGTGCCAGCAGTTACGGTTCTGGACAGAGACAAGAGACCCAGTACTTC. This gives the protein CASSYGSGQRQETQYF.

The V and J genes are TRBV10-3 and TRBJ2-1; no clear D gene. V shed 10 bases and J shed 7 bases, with 11 bases lying between them. CDR1 ENHRY and CDR2 SYGVKD come from the germline V gene. The CDR3 sequence is 11 residues long. DNA for the CDR3: TGTGCCACACGGAGTACTAATGAGCAGTTCTTC. It codes for CATRSTNEQFF.

The V call is TRBV29-1, the J call TRBJ2-5; TRBD2 agrees at 10 bases. CDR1 is SQVTM and CDR2 is ANQGSEA in the germline V gene. The CDR3 runs to 13 residues. J gave up 4 bases and V 3 bases, and 2 bases lay outside the gene matches. CDR3 in DNA: TGCAGCGTTGATAGGACTAGCGGAGAGACCCAGTACTTC. Amino acid sequence: CSVDRTSGETQYF.

This chain's CDR3 is CAISESQALAGDEQFF. For the CDR3, the DNA is TGTGCCATCAGTGAGTCTCAGGCGCTAGCGGGAGATGAGCAGTTCTTC. The V gene is TRBV10-3, the J gene TRBJ2-1, with 10 bases that match TRBD2. With 0 bases clipped from V and 8 bases from J, the junction kept 7 bases outside the gene matches. Germline CDR1 reads ENHRY; CDR2 reads SYGVKD. The CDR3 sequence is 16 residues long.

The chain uses TRBV2 and TRBJ2-2; possibly TRBD2 for D (6 bases). V was clipped by 7 bases and J by 7 bases, with 19 bases between them. Germline V lookup: CDR1 SNHLY, CDR2 FYNNEI. The CDR3 loop spans 15 amino acids. CDR3 DNA sequence: TGTGCCAGCACCGTAAGGACTACCAGTGGCGGGGAGCTGTTTTTT. It encodes CASTVRTTSGGELFF.

In this sample, this clone turned up a few times. CDR3 sequence: CASRMGLAVSNEQFF. The DNA of the CDR3 is TGTGCCAGTAGGATGGGACTAGCGGTCTCGAATGAGCAGTTCTTC. The rearrangement uses TRBV19 and TRBJ2-1, with 11 bases that match TRBD2. Germline loops: CDR1 LNHDA, CDR2 SQIVND (reference sequence). V shed 6 bases, J shed 7 bases, and the junction held 8 bases outside the gene matches. The CDR3 consists of 15 residues.

This clone was recorded once. The chain employs TRBV15 and TRBJ1-5, with 10 positions matching TRBD1. V lost 3 bases to trimming and J lost 6 bases; unmatched junction nucleotides: 5. The CDR3 is made up of 15 amino acids. Germline V gene sequence: CDR1 LNHNV, CDR2 YYDKDF (reference sequence). CDR3 in DNA: TGTGCCACCAGCAGGGTGACAGGGGGCGGTCAGCCCCAGCATTTT. This codes for CATSRVTGGGQPQHF.

The V gene is TRBV27, the J gene TRBJ2-7, with 7 bases fitting TRBD2. The CDR3 runs 18 residues. V trimming: 4 bases; J trimming: 0 bases; junction bases outside the gene matches: 15. The germline V gene has CDR1 MNHEY and CDR2 SMNVEV (reference sequence). CDR3 sequence (DNA): TGTGCCAGCAGTTCCGGGGTATCTAGCGGTTTTAGCTCCTACGAGCAGTACTTC. It yields the protein CASSSGVSSGFSSYEQYF.

This chain uses TRBV2 with TRBJ1-1, with D maybe TRBD1 (6 bases). The germline V gene encodes CDR1 SNHLY and CDR2 FYNNEI. Trimming cost V 4 bases and J 6 bases, with 12 bases left between them. The CDR3 is made up of 13 amino acids. For the CDR3, the DNA is TGTGCCAGCAGTGCAGACAGGATATCTGAAGCTTTCTTT. Amino acids: CASSADRISEAFF.

The V and J genes are TRBV7-9 and TRBJ1-2; 7 bases line up with TRBD1. The J segment lost 8 bases and the V segment lost 4 bases, leaving 7 bases of the junction unmatched. CDR3 length: 13 amino acids. Looked up from germline, CDR1 is SEHNR and CDR2 is FQNEAQ (reference sequence). The CDR3 nucleotides read TGTGCCAGCAGCTGGGACAGCATGGTAGGCTACACCTTC. Its translation is CASSWDSMVGYTF. Full variable domain (missing parts from reference TRBV7-9 and TRBJ1-2): DTGVSQNPRHKITKRGQNVTFRCDPISEHNRLYWYRQTLGQGPEFLTYFQNEAQLEKSRLLSDRFSAERPKGSFSTLEIQRTEQGDSAMYLCASSWDSMVGYTFGSGTRLTVV.

This chain joins TRBV6-5 and TRBJ2-1; 13 bases are shared with TRBD2. Losses at the gene ends were 2 bases for V and 7 bases for J; bases not matched to a gene: 5. CDR1 is MNHEY, CDR2 SVGAGI, per germline. This CDR3 is 16 amino acids long. The CDR3 DNA reads TGTGCCAGCAGTTACACACTAGCGGGAGGGCATAATGAGCAGTTCTTC. Its translation is CASSYTLAGGHNEQFF.

The V gene is TRBV28, the J gene TRBJ2-5, with 15 bases lining up with TRBD2. The germline gives CDR1 MDHEN, CDR2 SYDVKM. V lost 5 bases and J lost 4; bases outside the gene matches: 5. The CDR3 has 16 residues. The CDR3 sequence is CASSPWTSGRVETQYF. DNA of the CDR3: TGTGCCAGCAGTCCTTGGACTAGCGGGAGGGTAGAGACCCAGTACTTC.

This clone was recorded only once. J is TRBJ2-7 and V is TRBV5-1; 8 bases fit TRBD2. This CDR3 has 15 amino acids. The J segment lost 12 bases and the V segment lost 3 bases, leaving 17 bases of the junction unmatched. Germline V gives CDR1 SGHRS, CDR2 YFSETQ. DNA of the CDR3: TGCGCCAGCAGCTCCCCGGCCGACAGAGCGGGAGCAAGGTACTTC. This gives the protein CASSSPADRAGARYF.

The rearrangement uses TRBV2 and TRBJ2-1; 11 nucleotides line up with TRBD2. Looked up from germline, CDR1 is SNHLY and CDR2 is FYNNEI. The V segment lost 5 bases and the J segment 4 bases; nucleotides outside the gene matches: 4. This CDR3 comprises 15 residues. The DNA for the CDR3 is TGTGCCAGCAGTACACTAGCGGGAGAATACAATGAGCAGTTCTTC. As protein: CASSTLAGEYNEQFF.

This clone was found a few times. The genes are TRBV28 and TRBJ1-1; 7 bases line up with TRBD1. Unmatched junction bases numbered 10, after V lost 7 bases and J lost 5 bases. The CDR3 consists of 14 residues. Germline CDR1 is MDHEN and CDR2 is SYDVKM. The CDR3 DNA reads as TGTGCCAGCACCAAAGTGGCAGGGGGGACTGAAGCTTTCTTT. This sequence encodes CASTKVAGGTEAFF. The complete variable domain, with remaining parts taken from reference TRBV28 and TRBJ1-1, reads DVKVTQSSRYLVKRTGEKVFLECVQDMDHENMFWYRQDPGLGLRLIYFSYDVKMKEKGDIPEGYSVSREKKERFSLILESASTNQTSMYLCASTKVAGGTEAFFGQGTRLTVV.

This clone has only a few counts. J is TRBJ1-5 and V is TRBV19, with 7 bases aligning to TRBD1. Per the germline V gene, CDR1 is LNHDA and CDR2 is SQIVND (reference sequence). The CDR3 runs 15 residues. Germline trimming cut 4 bases from V and 3 bases from J; bases unmatched to any gene: 6. CDR3 loop: CASSRNRGDNQPQHF. The CDR3 nucleotides read TGTGCCAGTAGTAGGAACAGGGGAGACAATCAGCCCCAGCATTTT.

The chain recombines TRBV27 with TRBJ1-2; maybe TRBD1 (5 bases). V was trimmed by 6 bases and J by 0 bases, leaving 17 bases between them. From germline, CDR1 is MNHEY and CDR2 SMNVEV (reference sequence). The CDR3 is 16 amino acids. The CDR3 coding sequence is TGTGCCAGCAGATCTCAGGGAAACCCATCTAACTATGGCTACACCTTC. This sequence encodes CASRSQGNPSNYGYTF.

As regards this clone: Sequence at one end of the junction differs from germline and may be a read error. The chain carries TRBV6-1 and TRBJ2-5; D call uncertain. From germline, CDR1 is MNHNS and CDR2 SASEGT. This CDR3 region has 15 residues. CDR3 nucleotide sequence: TGTGCCAGCAGTGATAGACCCACAGCCCAAGGGACCCAGTACTTC. Its translation is CASSDRPTAQGTQYF.

This rearrangement joins TRBV10-2 to TRBJ2-7; D perhaps matches TRBD1 (7 bases). V lost 10 bases and J lost 3, with 16 bases in between. Germline CDR1 and CDR2: WSHSY and SAAADI. CDR3 length: 13 amino acids. Written as DNA, the CDR3 is TGCGCCATCAACACCCAGGGGGGCTACGAGCAGTACTTC. It yields the protein CAINTQGGYEQYF.

The chain is built from TRBV6-6 and TRBJ2-7; D gene uncertain. The CDR3 covers 13 residues. CDR1 MNHNY and CDR2 SVGAGI come from the germline V gene (reference sequence). V lost 2 bases, J lost 7 bases, and 12 bases lay in between. CDR3 region: CASSYPILGEQYF. The CDR3 DNA sequence: TGTGCCAGCAGTTACCCGATACTCGGGGAGCAGTACTTC.

V usage is TRBV11-3 and J usage is TRBJ2-7, with D hard to call. Germline V gene lookup returns CDR1 SGHNT and CDR2 YENEEA. This CDR3 spans 12 amino acids. Trimming took off 5 bases at V and 1 base at J, with 6 bases between the two ends. The CDR3 sequence is CASSTASYEQYF. As DNA, the CDR3 is TGTGCCAGCAGCACAGCTTCCTACGAGCAGTACTTC.

The rearrangement uses TRBV7-8 and TRBJ2-7; a possible D gene is TRBD2 (5 bases). CDR3 length: 17 amino acids. Germline CDR1 and CDR2: SGHVS and FQNEAQ. V gave up 2 bases and J gave up 3 bases, with 20 bases separating them. CDR3: CASSLSTGGLKVYEQYF. In nucleotides, the CDR3 is TGTGCCAGCAGCTTAAGTACGGGCGGGTTGAAGGTCTACGAGCAGTACTTC.

V usage is TRBV7-9 and J usage is TRBJ2-3, with 9 bases matching TRBD1. The germline V gene has CDR1 SEHNR and CDR2 FQNEAQ (reference sequence). V was clipped by 4 bases and J by 5 bases; unmatched bases: 1. The length of the CDR3 is 13 residues. This CDR3 reads CASSYRGQDTQYF. The CDR3 DNA reads TGTGCCAGCAGCTACAGGGGGCAAGATACGCAGTATTTT.

The chain employs TRBV7-9 and TRBJ2-3, with a tentative D call TRBD1 (6 bases). CDR3 length: 15 residues. Germline CDR1 and CDR2: SEHNR and FQNEAQ (reference sequence). V was cut by 3 bases and J by 1 base, with 11 bases left in between. DNA for the CDR3: TGTGCCAGCAGCTTTACCCGGACAGGCACAGATACGCAGTATTTT. Translating it yields CASSFTRTGTDTQYF.